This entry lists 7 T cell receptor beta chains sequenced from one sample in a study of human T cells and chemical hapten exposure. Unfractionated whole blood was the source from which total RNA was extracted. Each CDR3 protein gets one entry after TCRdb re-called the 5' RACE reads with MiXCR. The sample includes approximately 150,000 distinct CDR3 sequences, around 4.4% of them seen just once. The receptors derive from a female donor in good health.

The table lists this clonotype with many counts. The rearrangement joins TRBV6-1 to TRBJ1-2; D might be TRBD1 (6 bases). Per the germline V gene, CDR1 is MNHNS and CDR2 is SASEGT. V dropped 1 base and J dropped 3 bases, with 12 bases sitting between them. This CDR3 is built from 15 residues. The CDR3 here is CASSEVLGHHYGYTF. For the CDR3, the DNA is TGTGCCAGCAGTGAAGTTTTGGGACACCACTATGGCTACACCTTC.

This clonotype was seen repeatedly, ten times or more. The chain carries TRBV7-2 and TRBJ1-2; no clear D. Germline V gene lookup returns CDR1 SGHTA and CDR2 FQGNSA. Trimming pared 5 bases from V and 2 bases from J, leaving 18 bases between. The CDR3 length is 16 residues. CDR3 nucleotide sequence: TGTGCCAGCAGCAATCTTAGGGCAGGAGGGAACTATGGCTACACCTTC. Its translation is CASSNLRAGGNYGYTF. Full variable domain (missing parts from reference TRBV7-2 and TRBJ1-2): GAGVSQSPSNKVTEKGKDVELRCDPISGHTALYWYRQSLGQGLEFLIYFQGNSAPDKSGLPSDRFSAERTGGSVSTLTIQRTQQEDSAVYLCASSNLRAGGNYGYTFGSGTRLTVV.

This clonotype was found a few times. In nucleotides, the CDR3 is TGTGCCAGCAGTTCTCCCTCAAGGGGAGAGACCCAGTACTTC. It translates to CASSSPSRGETQYF. The chain couples TRBV6-2 or TRBV6-3 to TRBJ2-5; perhaps TRBD1 as D (5 bases). CDR3 size: 14 residues. Germline V gene sequence: CDR1 MNHEY, CDR2 SVGEGT. The germline V and J ends were trimmed by 4 bases and 4 bases, with 13 bases remaining between them.

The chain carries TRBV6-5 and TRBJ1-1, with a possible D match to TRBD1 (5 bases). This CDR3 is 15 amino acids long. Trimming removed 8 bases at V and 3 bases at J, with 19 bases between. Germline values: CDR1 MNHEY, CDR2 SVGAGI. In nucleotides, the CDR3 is TGTGCCAGCGCCCCAGGATGGGGCTGGTACACTGAAGCTTTCTTT. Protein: CASAPGWGWYTEAFF.

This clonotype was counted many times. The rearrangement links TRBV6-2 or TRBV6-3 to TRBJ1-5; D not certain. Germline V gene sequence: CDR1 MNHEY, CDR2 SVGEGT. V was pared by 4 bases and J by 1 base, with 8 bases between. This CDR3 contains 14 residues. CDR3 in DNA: TGTGCCAGCAGTTTAACTGAGAGCAATCAGCCCCAGCATTTT. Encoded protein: CASSLTESNQPQHF.

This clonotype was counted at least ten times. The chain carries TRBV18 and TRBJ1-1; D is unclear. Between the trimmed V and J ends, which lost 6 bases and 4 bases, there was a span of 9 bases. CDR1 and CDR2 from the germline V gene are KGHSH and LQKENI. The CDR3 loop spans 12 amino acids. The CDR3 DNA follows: TGTGCCAGCTCCCGGCCGGGCACTGAAGCTTTCTTT. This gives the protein CASSRPGTEAFF.

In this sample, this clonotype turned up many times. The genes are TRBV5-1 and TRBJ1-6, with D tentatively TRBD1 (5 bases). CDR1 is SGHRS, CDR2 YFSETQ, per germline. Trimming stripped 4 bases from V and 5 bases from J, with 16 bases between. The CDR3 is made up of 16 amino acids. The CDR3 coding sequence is TGCGCCAGCAGCCCTCGAGCAGGGTTGGATAATTCACCCCTCCACTTT. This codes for CASSPRAGLDNSPLHF.